Below are 15 T cell receptor beta chains sequenced from a single sample in a study of identical twins. TCRdb re-derived calls from the 5' RACE reads in MiXCR, one entry per CDR3 protein. The repertoire has about 240,000 distinct CDR3 sequences, over 9.5% of them found once; the top ten carry about a tenth. The sample taken for sequencing was memory T cells sorted from blood. These receptors were collected from a man aged 45-60 years in good health.

The sample holds many counts of this clonotype. The V call is TRBV6-1, the J call TRBJ1-5; D perhaps matches TRBD1 (6 bases). The CDR3 is made up of 14 amino acids. CDR1 and CDR2 from the germline V gene are MNHNS and SASEGT. Trimming cost V 4 bases and J 6 bases, with 13 bases left between them. The CDR3 DNA follows: TGTGCCAGCAGTGGGACAGTCGGTCCTCAGCCCCAGCATTTT. Translating it yields CASSGTVGPQPQHF.

This clonotype has at least ten counts. V usage is TRBV5-1 and J usage is TRBJ2-2; no definite D call. Looked up from germline, CDR1 is SGHRS and CDR2 is YFSETQ. V gave up 2 bases and J gave up 6 bases, with 11 bases separating them. The CDR3 totals 14 residues. The CDR3 bases are TGCGCCAGCAGCTTTACCGGGTATTCCGGGGAGCTGTTTTTT. Translating gives CASSFTGYSGELFF.

This chain links TRBV3-1 with TRBJ1-3; D call uncertain. Between the trimmed V and J ends, which lost 4 bases and 9 bases, there was a span of 16 bases. This CDR3 has 14 residues. The germline gives CDR1 LGHDT, CDR2 YNNKEL (reference sequence). The CDR3 DNA is TGTGCCAGCAGCCCACTCGAGGGTCTCGGCACCATATATTTT. This sequence encodes CASSPLEGLGTIYF.

This clonotype was found many times. The V call is TRBV5-1, the J call TRBJ2-7, with D possibly called TRBD1 or TRBD2 (5 bases each). The germline V gene encodes CDR1 SGHRS and CDR2 YFSETQ. The ends were cut back, 5 bases at V and 4 bases at J, with 34 bases in the middle. The CDR3 is made up of 20 amino acids. CDR3 amino acids: CASRDAPPAAFYRGEYEQYF. CDR3 nucleotide sequence: TGCGCCAGCAGAGACGCCCCTCCAGCCGCCTTCTACCGAGGGGAATACGAGCAGTACTTC.

This clonotype was counted many times. The CDR3 region is CASSPIAGGSYEQYF. CDR3 nucleotides: TGCGCCAGCAGCCCCATAGCGGGAGGCTCCTACGAGCAGTACTTC. The chain combines TRBV5-1 with TRBJ2-7, with 10 bases fitting TRBD2. The ends lost 4 bases at V and 0 bases at J; junction bases unmatched: 4. This CDR3 comprises 15 residues. Germline CDR1 reads SGHRS; CDR2 reads YFSETQ.

The gene calls are TRBV2 and TRBJ2-5, with 8 positions matching TRBD2. Per the germline V gene, CDR1 is SNHLY and CDR2 is FYNNEI. CDR3 size: 16 residues. V lost 4 bases to trimming and J lost 5 bases; unmatched junction nucleotides: 12. The CDR3 DNA reads TGTGCCAGCAGTGTGAACGAACTGGGACTAGTTGAGACCCAGTACTTC. It specifies CASSVNELGLVETQYF.

This clonotype was seen a few times. The chain recombines TRBV2 with TRBJ2-1; TRBD2 matches at 7 bases. The CDR3 consists of 13 residues. V gave up 6 bases and J gave up 1 base; unmatched junction bases: 0. CDR1 SNHLY and CDR2 FYNNEI come from the germline V gene. CDR3 in amino acids: CASRLASYNEQFF. CDR3 sequence (DNA): TGTGCCAGCAGACTAGCGTCCTACAATGAGCAGTTCTTC.

The chain recombines TRBV5-6 with TRBJ1-2; maybe TRBD1 (6 bases). The CDR3 has 14 amino acids. Germline V gives CDR1 SGHDT, CDR2 YYEEEE. The V and J ends lost 4 bases and 3 bases respectively, with 13 bases between them. CDR3 coding DNA: TGTGCCAGCAGCCGTGGACAGATCCACTATGGCTACACCTTC. This sequence encodes CASSRGQIHYGYTF.

The chain couples TRBV3-1 to TRBJ1-1; 8 nucleotides match TRBD1. Losses at the gene ends were 2 bases for V and 11 bases for J; bases not matched to a gene: 7. Germline CDR1 LGHDT, CDR2 YNNKEL (reference sequence). The CDR3 contains 13 residues. This CDR3 is CASSQLGQGDAFF. Here the CDR3 DNA reads TGTGCCAGCAGCCAACTCGGACAGGGTGACGCTTTCTTT.

This clonotype showed up many times. J is TRBJ2-2 and V is TRBV24-1; D is possibly TRBD1 (5 bases). The CDR3 extends over 15 amino acids. Trimming cost V 4 bases and J 5 bases, with 13 bases left between them. The germline gives CDR1 KGHDR, CDR2 SFDVKD. This chain's CDR3 is CATSDWTRPTGELFF. The CDR3 nucleotides are TGTGCCACCAGTGACTGGACACGACCGACCGGGGAGCTGTTTTTT.

This clonotype was observed at least ten times. V usage is TRBV9 and J usage is TRBJ2-3; TRBD2 agrees at 7 bases. CDR3 length equals 15 residues. CDR1 SGDLS and CDR2 YYNGEE come from the germline V gene. Trimming took 4 bases from V and 4 from J; bases not matched to a gene: 9. In DNA form, the CDR3 reads TGTGCCAGCAGCCCCCCGGCGGGAGAGCCAGATACGCAGTATTTT. This sequence encodes CASSPPAGEPDTQYF.

This clonotype was seen at least ten times. This chain links TRBV7-9 with TRBJ1-2; no definite D call. Germline V gene lookup returns CDR1 SEHNR and CDR2 FQNEAQ (reference sequence). Trimming removed 6 bases from V and 7 bases from J, with 12 bases in between. This CDR3 region has 12 residues. The CDR3 region is CASRLSSGGYTF. CDR3 sequence (DNA): TGTGCCAGCAGGTTATCCTCCGGTGGCTACACCTTC.

The V and J genes are TRBV6-2 or TRBV6-3 and TRBJ2-7, with 11 bases that match TRBD1. V lost 2 bases to trimming and J lost 4 bases; unmatched junction nucleotides: 10. The CDR3 sequence is 17 residues long. The germline V gene encodes CDR1 MNHEY and CDR2 SVGEGT. In nucleotides, the CDR3 is TGTGCCAGCAGTTACAGGAAGGGACAGGGGGACCTGTACGAGCAGTACTTC. Translation gives CASSYRKGQGDLYEQYF.

This clonotype showed up just a few times. J is TRBJ1-5 and V is TRBV7-2; no definite D call. V dropped 2 bases and J dropped 0 bases, with 5 bases sitting between them. Germline lookup yields CDR1 SGHTA and CDR2 FQGNSA. This CDR3 contains 14 residues. The CDR3 loop is CASSLLDSNQPQHF. The CDR3 bases are TGTGCCAGCAGCTTACTAGATAGCAATCAGCCCCAGCATTTT.

This clonotype was counted at least ten times. V is TRBV29-1 and J is TRBJ2-3; 12 nucleotides agree with TRBD2. With 4 bases clipped from V and 4 bases from J, the junction kept 15 bases outside the gene matches. The germline gives CDR1 SQVTM, CDR2 ANQGSEA. The CDR3 totals 18 residues. The CDR3 DNA reads as TGCAGCGTTGGGGCAGGGGGACCGGGACTAGCGGGTGCAGATACGCAGTATTTT. It is translated as CSVGAGGPGLAGADTQYF.